This TCR beta chain was found in a study of blood T cell repertoires in COVID-19. Overall study: The samples span acute and convalescent COVID-19 from the United States, Italy and Spain.

This CDR3 is 13 amino acids long. Trimming cost V 4 bases and J 7 bases, with 13 bases left between them. The germline V gene encodes CDR1 SGHTA and CDR2 FQGNSA. Some clones are missing from TCRdb's copy, which holds only in-frame ones; the method was immunoSEQ multiplex PCR. The repertoire includes roughly 500,000 clones, approximately 85% of them detected once, and 3% to 4% sits in the top ten. The sequence was collected from a human donor in a cohort sampled during active COVID-19. The rearrangement uses TRBV7-2 and TRBJ1-1; D perhaps matches TRBD1 (5 bases). Sequenced: peripheral blood. CDR3 in DNA: TGTGCCAGCAGCTCTTACCCCAGGGTTGAAGCTTTCTTT. It encodes CASSSYPRVEAFF.